Presented here are 16 T cell receptor beta chains from one specimen sequenced in a study of PD-1 blockade in classical Hodgkin lymphoma. Using immunoSEQ multiplex PCR, the repertoire was profiled, and TCRdb retains in-frame clones only, with some absent. The top ten hold over 15% of the sample, which has approximately 110,000 clones, roughly 90% seen once. Time point given: cycle 4 day 1 (C4D1), after 6 weeks of nivolumab. All trial patients relapsed after autologous stem cell transplantation. This sample comprised peripheral blood mononuclear cells (PBMCs), obtained before the fourth cycle of nivolumab. These TCRs come from a human donor with classical Hodgkin lymphoma.

The rearrangement uses TRBV10-2 and TRBJ2-6; 9 positions match TRBD1. After removal of 6 bases from V and 7 bases from J, the junction contained 10 bases not matched to a gene. Germline loops: CDR1 WSHSY, CDR2 SAAADI. There are 16 residues in the CDR3. CDR3 bases: TGCGCCAGCAGGGGGACAGGGTCTGTTGGAGCCAACGTCCTGACTTTC. Encoded protein: CASRGTGSVGANVLTF.

The genes are TRBV4-3 and TRBJ2-3, with D perhaps being TRBD1 or TRBD2 (5 bases each). Germline CDR1 LGHNA, CDR2 YSLEER. This CDR3 has 17 residues. V shed 1 base and J shed 10 bases, with 24 bases lying between them. The DNA for the CDR3 is TGCGCCAGCAGCCAAGCACCAACTGGGGCGGGCGGTGGGGCGCAGTATTTT. Protein: CASSQAPTGAGGGAQYF.

The V and J genes are TRBV2 and TRBJ2-1; no definite D call. The CDR3 is made up of 11 amino acids. The V end lost 2 bases, the J end lost 7 bases, and 3 bases lay between the germline ends. Germline CDR1 and CDR2: SNHLY and FYNNEI. The CDR3 region has the DNA TGTGCCAGCAGTGAATGGAATGAGCAGTTCTTC. Residues: CASSEWNEQFF.

The genes are TRBV5-1 and TRBJ1-1; the D is unclear. CDR1 is SGHRS, CDR2 YFSETQ, per germline. V was cut by 4 bases and J by 2 bases, with 12 bases left in between. This CDR3 region has 14 residues. The CDR3 reads CASSAATPNTEAFF. The CDR3 bases are TGCGCCAGCAGCGCAGCAACACCTAACACTGAAGCTTTCTTT. Combining the CDR3 with reference TRBV5-1 and TRBJ1-1 gives the whole variable domain KAGVTQTPRYLIKTRGQQVTLSCSPISGHRSVSWYQQTPGQGLQFLFEYFSETQRNKGNFPGRFSGRQFSNSRSEMNVSTLELGDSALYLCASSAATPNTEAFFGQGTRLTVV.

The rearrangement links TRBV19 to TRBJ1-5; no firm D call. With 5 bases removed from V and 7 bases from J, the gap between germline ends came to 3 bases. Germline assignment: CDR1 LNHDA and CDR2 SQIVND (reference sequence). The CDR3 is made up of 10 amino acids. CDR3 residues: CASSAQPQHF. The CDR3 DNA follows: TGTGCCAGTAGTGCGCAGCCCCAGCATTTT.

The chain joins TRBV9 to TRBJ2-2, with 7 nucleotides matching TRBD2. Germline CDR1 and CDR2: SGDLS and YYNGEE. This CDR3 has 17 amino acids. The V segment lost 0 bases and the J segment 2 bases; nucleotides outside the gene matches: 7. CDR3 sequence (DNA): TGTGCCAGCAGCGTAGGGGGAGGCGGGAGAAACACCGGGGAGCTGTTTTTT. Translating gives CASSVGGGGRNTGELFF.

This chain uses TRBV19 with TRBJ2-1; tentatively, D is TRBD1 (5 bases). Trimming took 6 bases from V and 3 from J, leaving 6 bases between them. This CDR3 has 12 residues. From germline, CDR1 is LNHDA and CDR2 SQIVND (reference sequence). CDR3 DNA sequence: TGTGCCAGTAGGGACAACTACAATGAGCAGTTCTTC. Translated, it gives CASRDNYNEQFF.

This sequence joins TRBV5-8 and TRBJ2-3, with a possible D match to TRBD2 (6 bases). In germline, CDR1 is SGHTS, CDR2 YDEGEE. The V end was cut by 0 bases, the J end by 3 bases, with 11 bases between. CDR3 length equals 15 residues. In nucleotides, the CDR3 is TGTGCCAGCAGCTTGGGACTAGTTGATACAGATACGCAGTATTTT. This codes for CASSLGLVDTDTQYF.

V usage is TRBV28 and J usage is TRBJ2-5, with 12 bases identical to TRBD2. CDR1 is MDHEN, CDR2 SYDVKM, per germline. The CDR3 sequence is 18 residues long. The trim removed 3 bases at V and 1 base at J, leaving 9 bases unmatched. The CDR3 reads CASSFVTSGRRGQETQYF. CDR3 in DNA: TGTGCCAGCAGTTTCGTAACTAGCGGGAGGAGGGGCCAAGAGACCCAGTACTTC.

The gene calls are TRBV13 and TRBJ2-1, with 7 nucleotides matching TRBD2. The CDR3 covers 17 residues. From germline, CDR1 is PRHDT and CDR2 FYEKMQ (reference sequence). The V and J ends lost 8 bases and 7 bases, in that order; junction bases with no gene match: 20. Here the CDR3 reads CASQALNLPGLRNEQFF. The CDR3 nucleotides are TGTGCCAGCCAGGCCCTCAATCTTCCGGGACTAAGAAATGAGCAGTTCTTC. Full variable domain (rest looked up from reference TRBV13 and TRBJ2-1): AAGVIQSPRHLIKEKRETATLKCYPIPRHDTVYWYQQGPGQDPQFLISFYEKMQSDKGSIPDRFSAQQFSDYHSELNMSSLELGDSALYFCASQALNLPGLRNEQFFGPGTRLTVL.

J is TRBJ1-1 and V is TRBV5-5; possibly TRBD1 for D (5 bases). V was cut by 4 bases and J by 4 bases, with 8 bases left in between. Germline assignment: CDR1 SGHKS and CDR2 YYEKEE (reference sequence). This CDR3 has 12 residues. The DNA for the CDR3 is TGTGCCAGCAGCGAGCAGGGCACTGAAGCTTTCTTT. It yields the protein CASSEQGTEAFF.

V is TRBV5-1 and J is TRBJ2-3; 10 bases map to TRBD2. With V trimmed by 3 bases and J by 1 base, 2 bases remained unmatched. In germline, CDR1 is SGHRS, CDR2 YFSETQ. The CDR3 spans 15 residues. For the CDR3, the DNA is TGCGCCAGCAGCTCCGGGACTAGCGGCACAGATACGCAGTATTTT. Translating it yields CASSSGTSGTDTQYF. Using reference TRBV5-1 and TRBJ2-3 for the parts outside the CDR3, the full variable domain is KAGVTQTPRYLIKTRGQQVTLSCSPISGHRSVSWYQQTPGQGLQFLFEYFSETQRNKGNFPGRFSGRQFSNSRSEMNVSTLELGDSALYLCASSSGTSGTDTQYFGPGTRLTVL.

The chain employs TRBV15 and TRBJ2-7; 7 nucleotides match TRBD1. V shed 4 bases and J 0 bases; nucleotides not matched to a gene: 6. The CDR3 is 15 residues long. Per the germline V gene, CDR1 is LNHNV and CDR2 is YYDKDF (reference sequence). The CDR3 bases are TGTGCCACCAGCACCCTGGCAGGGGGCTCCTACGAGCAGTACTTC. Its protein is CATSTLAGGSYEQYF. Combining the CDR3 with reference TRBV15 and TRBJ2-7 gives the whole variable domain DAMVIQNPRYQVTQFGKPVTLSCSQTLNHNVMYWYQQKSSQAPKLLFHYYDKDFNNEADTPDNFQSRRPNTSFCFLDIRSPGLGDTAMYLCATSTLAGGSYEQYFGPGTRLTVT.

The V call is TRBV19, the J call TRBJ2-5; D unclear. Germline CDR1 and CDR2: LNHDA and SQIVND (reference sequence). V lost 8 bases to trimming and J lost 5 bases, with 12 bases between them. CDR3 length: 12 amino acids. The chain's CDR3 is CASSERRETQYF. CDR3 in DNA: TGTGCCAGTTCTGAGAGGCGGGAGACCCAGTACTTC.

V usage is TRBV28 and J usage is TRBJ2-3, with 12 bases fitting TRBD2. This CDR3 is built from 17 residues. J gave up 4 bases and V 3 bases, and 8 bases lay outside the gene matches. Per germline, CDR1 MDHEN and CDR2 SYDVKM. This CDR3 reads CASSLLPTSGSPDTQYF. Written as DNA, the CDR3 is TGTGCCAGCAGTTTGTTACCGACTAGCGGGAGCCCAGATACGCAGTATTTT.

The rearrangement links TRBV4-1 to TRBJ2-7, with D hard to call. Trimming left V 1 base short and J 0 bases short, with 4 bases between. The CDR3 extends over 13 amino acids. Germline lookup yields CDR1 MGHRA and CDR2 YSYEKL. The CDR3 DNA reads TGCGCCAGCAGCCAAGTCGGCTCCTACGAGCAGTACTTC. Its translation is CASSQVGSYEQYF.